These 25 T cell receptor beta chains were sequenced from one sample in a study of cytomegalovirus exposure and HLA in healthy donors. Primers included in the PCR were 60 Vbeta and 13 Jbeta primers. Profiling relied on immunoSEQ multiplex PCR, and the TCRdb table lists in-frame clones only, not all of them. The table has approximately 170,000 clones, approximately 80% seen once. Specimen: PBMCs. The origin of the receptors is a male donor in good health and CMV-seronegative.

The chain employs TRBV6-5 and TRBJ1-6; 7 bases line up with TRBD1. The CDR3 is 15 amino acids. Germline CDR1 MNHEY, CDR2 SVGAGI. V trimming: 5 bases; J trimming: 7 bases; junction bases outside the gene matches: 8. DNA of the CDR3: TGTGCCAGCAGTCGGGGACAGCTTGGCAATTCACCCCTCCACTTT. Amino acid sequence: CASSRGQLGNSPLHF.

This chain links TRBV5-5 with TRBJ2-1, with 7 bases fitting TRBD1. The V gene end was trimmed by 3 bases and the J gene end by 8 bases; junction bases not matched to a gene: 5. CDR3 length: 13 residues. CDR1 SGHKS and CDR2 YYEKEE come from the germline V gene (reference sequence). This CDR3 is CASSSTGNDEQFF. The CDR3 nucleotides are TGTGCCAGCAGCTCGACAGGGAACGATGAGCAGTTCTTC. Full variable domain (outside the CDR3, taken from reference TRBV5-5 and TRBJ2-1): DAGVTQSPTHLIKTRGQQVTLRCSPISGHKSVSWYQQVLGQGPQFIFQYYEKEERGRGNFPDRFSARQFPNYSSELNVNALLLGDSALYLCASSSTGNDEQFFGPGTRLTVL.

This sequence joins TRBV7-9 and TRBJ1-1; perhaps TRBD1 as D (6 bases). The CDR3 sequence is 14 residues long. CDR1 and CDR2 from the germline V gene are SEHNR and FQNEAQ (reference sequence). V lost 5 bases and J lost 4, with 14 bases in between. DNA for the CDR3: TGTGCCAGCAGCATCGACAGGTACGGCACTGAAGCTTTCTTT. Protein product: CASSIDRYGTEAFF.

V and J are TRBV6-5 and TRBJ2-5, with unresolved D. The DNA end is more similar to TRBJ2-7, so the J call may be wrong. Germline CDR1 reads MNHEY; CDR2 reads SVGAGI. The CDR3 consists of 13 residues. For the CDR3, the DNA is TGTGCCAGCAGTTACTCTATTACCTACGAGCAGTACTTC. Encoded protein: CASSYSITYEQYF.

The chain is built from TRBV7-9 and TRBJ2-1; TRBD2 matches 11 bases. CDR3 length: 15 amino acids. The V and J ends lost 2 bases and 5 bases, in that order; junction bases with no gene match: 2. CDR1 is SEHNR and CDR2 is FQNEAQ in the germline V gene (reference sequence). The CDR3 sequence is CASSLLGLADNEQFF. CDR3 bases: TGTGCCAGCAGCTTATTGGGACTAGCGGACAATGAGCAGTTCTTC.

The chain links TRBV9 to TRBJ2-5; weak D call: TRBD2 (6 bases). V gave up 4 bases and J gave up 1 base, with 11 bases separating them. This CDR3 has 14 amino acids. Germline CDR1 SGDLS, CDR2 YYNGEE. For the CDR3, the DNA is TGTGCCAGCAGCCCACGGGACTCCCAAGAGACCCAGTACTTC. This gives the protein CASSPRDSQETQYF.

The gene calls are TRBV4-3 and TRBJ2-5, with a tentative D call TRBD1 (6 bases). V lost 3 bases to trimming and J lost 5 bases, with 13 bases between them. The V gene's germline CDR1 is LGHNA and CDR2 YSLEER. This CDR3 has 14 amino acids. CDR3 nucleotides: TGCGCCAGCAGCCACGAGGGGGATGGGGAGACCCAGTACTTC. Its translation is CASSHEGDGETQYF.

The chain carries TRBV9 and TRBJ2-2; 8 bases agree with TRBD2. CDR1 and CDR2 from the germline V gene are SGDLS and YYNGEE. This CDR3 contains 15 residues. Germline trimming cut 0 bases from V and 5 bases from J; bases unmatched to any gene: 3. CDR3: CASSVELAGTGELFF. CDR3 in DNA: TGTGCCAGCAGCGTAGAGTTAGCGGGGACCGGGGAGCTGTTTTTT.

The rearrangement joins TRBV19 to TRBJ1-1, with D unresolved. This CDR3 spans 13 amino acids. The V end was cut by 0 bases, the J end by 5 bases, with 7 bases between. Germline V gene lookup returns CDR1 LNHDA and CDR2 SQIVND (reference sequence). This CDR3 reads CASSIDQETEAFF. CDR3 sequence (DNA): TGTGCCAGTAGTATAGACCAGGAAACTGAAGCTTTCTTT. The full variable domain, in which reference TRBV19 and TRBJ1-1 provide the parts outside the CDR3, is DGGITQSPKYLFRKEGQNVTLSCEQNLNHDAMYWYRQDPGQGLRLIYYSQIVNDFQKGDIAEGYSVSREKKESFPLTVTSAQKNPTAFYLCASSIDQETEAFFGQGTRLTVV.

V and J are TRBV4-1 and TRBJ2-7; no clear D. The CDR3 totals 15 residues. V gave up 0 bases and J gave up 7 bases, with 16 bases separating them. Germline lookup yields CDR1 MGHRA and CDR2 YSYEKL. The CDR3 nucleotides are TGCGCCAGCAGCCAAGACCCCCACCCAGGTAATGAGCAGTACTTC. Its protein product is CASSQDPHPGNEQYF.

The V gene is TRBV28, the J gene TRBJ1-3; 8 bases are a match to TRBD1. The CDR3 is 16 amino acids. V lost 5 bases to trimming and J lost 0 bases; unmatched junction nucleotides: 6. CDR1 is MDHEN, CDR2 SYDVKM, per germline. CDR3 sequence reads: CASSTHGQGSGNTIYF. CDR3 nucleotides: TGTGCCAGCAGTACCCATGGACAGGGCTCTGGAAACACCATATATTTT.

This clone was seen more than once but under ten times. The chain couples TRBV2 to TRBJ2-7; 9 bases are shared with TRBD1. V lost 8 bases and J lost 6; bases outside the gene matches: 14. CDR1 and CDR2 (germline): SNHLY, FYNNEI. CDR3 length: 15 residues. This chain's CDR3 is CASLPAAQGAIEQYF. CDR3 DNA: TGTGCCAGCCTACCGGCGGCACAGGGGGCTATCGAGCAGTACTTC.

This chain connects TRBV5-1 to TRBJ1-5; 7 nucleotides align to TRBD1. Per the germline V gene, CDR1 is SGHRS and CDR2 is YFSETQ. After removal of 3 bases from V and 6 bases from J, the junction contained 6 bases not matched to a gene. The CDR3 contains 14 residues. This chain's CDR3 is CASSSGQAGQPQHF. CDR3 nucleotide sequence: TGCGCCAGCAGCTCCGGACAGGCCGGTCAGCCCCAGCATTTT.

J is TRBJ1-1 and V is TRBV2; no reliable D call. The V gene lost 6 bases and the J gene lost 7 bases, with 21 bases spanning the gap. CDR1 is SNHLY and CDR2 is FYNNEI in the germline V gene. The CDR3 length is 15 residues. This CDR3 reads CASSRRLSTNFEAFF. CDR3 bases: TGTGCCAGCAGCCGTCGACTGTCCACCAACTTTGAAGCTTTCTTT.

In regard to this clone: The sample carries other DNA sequences with the same CDR3. The chain links TRBV9 to TRBJ2-7, with TRBD1 identical over 9 bases. The CDR3 has 14 amino acids. CDR1 and CDR2 (germline): SGDLS, YYNGEE. With 0 bases clipped from V and 4 bases from J, the junction kept 2 bases outside the gene matches. The CDR3 reads CASSVATGGYEQYF. The DNA of the CDR3 is TGTGCCAGCAGCGTAGCGACAGGGGGATACGAGCAGTACTTC.

The chain uses TRBV6-1 and TRBJ1-2; 7 nucleotides match TRBD1. Germline assignment: CDR1 MNHNS and CDR2 SASEGT. The length of the CDR3 is 13 residues. In DNA form, the CDR3 reads TGTGCGGGGGCCAGAGACAGGGACTATGGCTACACCTTC. Amino acid sequence: CAGARDRDYGYTF.

The chain carries TRBV7-2 and TRBJ2-5; perhaps TRBD2 as D (5 bases). The germline V gene encodes CDR1 SGHTA and CDR2 FQGNSA. V lost 2 bases and J 7 bases, leaving 11 bases between the germline ends. This CDR3 has 13 amino acids. Here the CDR3 DNA reads TGTGCCAGCAGCTTAACCGGGATCGGGACCCAGTACTTC. Encoded protein: CASSLTGIGTQYF.

On this clone: This sample includes further DNA sequences coding for the same CDR3. This sequence joins TRBV18 and TRBJ1-5, with a possible D match to TRBD1 (6 bases). The CDR3 consists of 14 residues. From germline, CDR1 is KGHSH and CDR2 LQKENI. The germline V and J ends were trimmed by 1 base and 4 bases, with 8 bases remaining between them. CDR3 nucleotides: TGTGCCAGCTCACCACAGGGGGGGAATCAGCCCCAGCATTTT. This codes for CASSPQGGNQPQHF. Variable domain in full (rest from reference TRBV18 and TRBJ1-5): NAGVMQNPRHLVRRRGQEARLRCSPMKGHSHVYWYRQLPEEGLKFMVYLQKENIIDESGMPKERFSAEFPKEGPSILRIQQVVRGDSAAYFCASSPQGGNQPQHFGDGTRLSIL.

V and J are TRBV18 and TRBJ2-3; TRBD1 might be the D (5 bases). The CDR3 covers 13 residues. V was pared by 2 bases and J by 2 bases, with 5 bases between. Germline CDR1 reads KGHSH; CDR2 reads LQKENI. The CDR3 DNA is TGTGCCAGCTCACCAGGGGCCACAGATACGCAGTATTTT. Translation gives CASSPGATDTQYF.

V gene TRBV6-5 combines with J gene TRBJ1-1, with D perhaps TRBD1 (6 bases). CDR3 length: 14 amino acids. Looked up from germline, CDR1 is MNHEY and CDR2 is SVGAGI. Trimming cost V 6 bases and J 4 bases, with 15 bases left between them. The DNA for the CDR3 is TGTGCCAGCAGGAACATGGGGGGGCCCACTGAAGCTTTCTTT. It yields the protein CASRNMGGPTEAFF.

The chain employs TRBV9 and TRBJ1-1; weak D call: TRBD1 (6 bases). Trimming stripped 0 bases from V and 4 bases from J, with 10 bases between. Germline assignment: CDR1 SGDLS and CDR2 YYNGEE. This CDR3 is built from 14 residues. The CDR3 region has the DNA TGTGCCAGCAGCGTAGAGGGGGGGCCCACTGAAGCTTTCTTT. Its protein is CASSVEGGPTEAFF.

The rearrangement uses TRBV18 and TRBJ1-6, with 7 positions matching TRBD1. This CDR3 comprises 14 residues. Trimming removed 3 bases from V and 11 bases from J; junction bases left unmatched: 7. Looked up from germline, CDR1 is KGHSH and CDR2 is LQKENI. The CDR3 DNA follows: TGTGCCAGCTCACCTCCGGGACAGTCGACACCCCTCCACTTT. It translates to CASSPPGQSTPLHF.

This clone was seen only a few times. This chain joins TRBV28 and TRBJ1-2; possible D gene TRBD1, 5 bases. Germline loops: CDR1 MDHEN, CDR2 SYDVKM. The CDR3 sequence is 16 residues long. Trimming pared 3 bases from V and 4 bases from J, leaving 18 bases between. In DNA form, the CDR3 reads TGTGCCAGCAGTTTGGACATTTCCGCCCAGGCCTATGGCTACACCTTC. Encoded protein: CASSLDISAQAYGYTF.

The chain uses TRBV7-6 and TRBJ1-1, with D hard to call. This CDR3 comprises 13 residues. Germline V gene lookup returns CDR1 SGHVS and CDR2 FNYEAQ. Trimming shortened V by 5 bases and J by 1 base, and 8 bases separated the two germline ends. CDR3 coding DNA: TGTGCCAGCAGCACACGGGGGAACACTGAAGCTTTCTTT. Amino acid sequence: CASSTRGNTEAFF.

In DNA form, the CDR3 reads TGTGCCAGTAGTGCGAGCGGGACTAGCGGGTTCAATGAGCAGTTCTTC. This encodes CASSASGTSGFNEQFF. This chain joins TRBV19 and TRBJ2-1, with 12 nucleotides matching TRBD2. The CDR3 totals 16 residues. Germline values: CDR1 LNHDA, CDR2 SQIVND (reference sequence). The junction had 8 bases not matched to a gene; V was cut back by 5 bases and J by 6 bases.